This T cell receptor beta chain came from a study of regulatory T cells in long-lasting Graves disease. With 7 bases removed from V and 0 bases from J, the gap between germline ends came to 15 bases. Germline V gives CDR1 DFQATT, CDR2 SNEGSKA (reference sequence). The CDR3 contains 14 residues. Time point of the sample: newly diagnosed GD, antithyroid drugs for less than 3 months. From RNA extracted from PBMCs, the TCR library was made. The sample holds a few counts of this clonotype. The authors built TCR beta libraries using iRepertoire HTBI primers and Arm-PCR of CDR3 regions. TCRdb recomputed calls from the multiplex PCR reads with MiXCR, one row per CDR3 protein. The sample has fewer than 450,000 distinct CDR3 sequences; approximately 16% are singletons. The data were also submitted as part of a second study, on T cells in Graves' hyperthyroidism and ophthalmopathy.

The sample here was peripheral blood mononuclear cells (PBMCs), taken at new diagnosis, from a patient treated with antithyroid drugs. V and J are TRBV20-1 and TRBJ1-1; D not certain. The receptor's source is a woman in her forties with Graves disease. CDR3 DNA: TGCAGTGTCAGAGGGCCAAGGGTGAACACTGAAGCTTTCTTT. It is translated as CSVRGPRVNTEAFF.